Reported below is one T cell receptor beta chain. Antigen: not known. This entry comes from a study of long-term antiretroviral therapy in people with HIV. The wider study: The 2015 immediate-ART recommendation was preceded by the earliest samples by about a decade. Study-level points and caveats: ART adherence, viral resistance and therapy changes went undocumented.

The assay, immunoSEQ v3.0, was run at survey level. Clones were sequenced by immunoSEQ multiplex PCR, and TCRdb holds only the in-frame ones, with some missing. The top ten clones hold about 8.7% of a sample with fewer than 25,000 clones, approximately 90% of them seen once. Here the sequenced sample was unsorted PBMCs, taken 1.8 years before starting antiretroviral therapy. This receptor was obtained from a man in his fifties or sixties with HIV.

For the CDR3, the DNA is TGCGCCAGCAGTTTCCAGGTTCTAGGCTATGGCTACACCTTC. Its translation is CASSFQVLGYGYTF. V gene TRBV5-1 combines with J gene TRBJ1-2; D unresolved. The CDR3 is made up of 14 amino acids. The germline gives CDR1 SGHRS, CDR2 YFSETQ. V was clipped by 5 bases and J by 4 bases, with 15 bases between them.